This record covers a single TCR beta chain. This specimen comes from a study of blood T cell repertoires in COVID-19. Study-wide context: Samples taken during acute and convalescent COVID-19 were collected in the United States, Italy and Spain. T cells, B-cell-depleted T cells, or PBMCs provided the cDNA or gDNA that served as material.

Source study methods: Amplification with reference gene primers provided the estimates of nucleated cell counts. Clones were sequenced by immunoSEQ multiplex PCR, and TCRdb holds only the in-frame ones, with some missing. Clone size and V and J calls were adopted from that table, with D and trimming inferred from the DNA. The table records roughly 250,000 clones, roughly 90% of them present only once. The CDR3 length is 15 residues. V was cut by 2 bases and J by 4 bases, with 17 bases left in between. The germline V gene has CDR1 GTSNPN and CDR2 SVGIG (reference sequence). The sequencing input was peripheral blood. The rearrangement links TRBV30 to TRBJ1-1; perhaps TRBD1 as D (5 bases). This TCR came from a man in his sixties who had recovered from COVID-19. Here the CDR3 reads CAWSRRTIRGTEAFF. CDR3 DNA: TGTGCCTGGAGTCGCCGGACGATAAGGGGCACTGAAGCTTTCTTT.